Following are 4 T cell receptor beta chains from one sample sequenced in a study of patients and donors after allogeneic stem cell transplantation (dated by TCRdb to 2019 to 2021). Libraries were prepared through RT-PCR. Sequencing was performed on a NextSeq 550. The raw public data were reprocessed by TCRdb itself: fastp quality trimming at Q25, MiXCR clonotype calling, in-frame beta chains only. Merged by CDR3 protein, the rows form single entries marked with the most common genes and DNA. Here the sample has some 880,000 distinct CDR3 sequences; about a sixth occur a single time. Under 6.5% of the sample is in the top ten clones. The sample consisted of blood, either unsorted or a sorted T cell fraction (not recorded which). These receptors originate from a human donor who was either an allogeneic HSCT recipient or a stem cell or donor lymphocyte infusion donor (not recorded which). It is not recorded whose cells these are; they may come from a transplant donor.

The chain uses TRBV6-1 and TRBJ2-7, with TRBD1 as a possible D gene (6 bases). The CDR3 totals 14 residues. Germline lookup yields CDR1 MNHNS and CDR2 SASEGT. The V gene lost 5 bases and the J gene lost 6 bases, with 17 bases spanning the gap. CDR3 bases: TGTGCCAGCAGTACCACAAACCAGGGGACCGAGCAGTACTTC. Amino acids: CASSTTNQGTEQYF.

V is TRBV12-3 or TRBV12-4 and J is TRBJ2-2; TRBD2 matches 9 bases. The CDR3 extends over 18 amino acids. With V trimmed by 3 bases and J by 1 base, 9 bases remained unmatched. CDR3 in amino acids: CASSLWRGGRLNTGELFF. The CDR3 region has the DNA TGTGCCAGCAGTTTGTGGCGGGGGGGCCGGTTGAACACCGGGGAGCTGTTTTTT.

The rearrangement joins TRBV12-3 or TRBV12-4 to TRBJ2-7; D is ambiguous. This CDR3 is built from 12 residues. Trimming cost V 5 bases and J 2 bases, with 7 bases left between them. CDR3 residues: CASSRRAYEQYF. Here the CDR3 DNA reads TGTGCCAGCAGTAGAAGAGCCTACGAGCAGTACTTC.

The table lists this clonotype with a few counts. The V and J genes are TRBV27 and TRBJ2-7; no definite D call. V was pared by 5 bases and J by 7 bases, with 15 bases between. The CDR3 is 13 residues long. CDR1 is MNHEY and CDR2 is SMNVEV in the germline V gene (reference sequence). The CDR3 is CASSMRSVGEQYF. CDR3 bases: TGTGCCAGCAGTATGCGGTCGGTGGGGGAGCAGTACTTC.